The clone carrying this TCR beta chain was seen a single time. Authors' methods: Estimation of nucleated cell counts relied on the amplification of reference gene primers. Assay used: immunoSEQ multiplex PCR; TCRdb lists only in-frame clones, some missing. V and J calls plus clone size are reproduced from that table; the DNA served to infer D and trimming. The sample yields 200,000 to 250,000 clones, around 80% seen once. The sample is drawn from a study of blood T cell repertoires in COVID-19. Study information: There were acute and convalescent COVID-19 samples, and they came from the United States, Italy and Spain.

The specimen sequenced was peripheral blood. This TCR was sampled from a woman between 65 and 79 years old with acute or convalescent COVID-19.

The DNA of the CDR3 is TGTGCTAGTGGTTTGGTACAGGGTAAGGCCGGGGAGCTGTTTTTT. Translated, it gives CASGLVQGKAGELFF. This rearrangement joins TRBV12-5 to TRBJ2-2; perhaps TRBD1 as D (6 bases). The V gene's germline CDR1 is LGHNT and CDR2 FRNRAP. This CDR3 has 15 amino acids. Trimming cost V 0 bases and J 6 bases, with 11 bases left between them.